The rows below give T cell receptor beta chains drawn from one sample of a study of blood T cell repertoires in COVID-19. The table came from immunoSEQ multiplex PCR; TCRdb's copy has only in-frame clones and leaves some out. The sample comprises 150,000 to 200,000 clones, roughly 87% of which are singletons, and more than 7.5% rests with the top ten. Sequenced input: peripheral blood. Receptors were obtained from a woman in her 70s with acute or convalescent COVID-19. Each CDR3 is given with its conserved first and last residue. The D gene is left open where the match is weak. Only some rows state a clone size, as once, few, many or a class for expanded clones.

TRBJ2-3	-	TRBD1	TRBV18	CASSSTGGARTDTQYF	TGTGCCAGCTCATCTACAGGGGGCGCCCGCACAGATACGCAGTATTTT
TRBJ2-2	-	TRBD2	TRBV5-1	CASSDSGSGGELFF	TGCGCCAGCAGCGATAGCGGGAGCGGCGGGGAGCTGTTTTTT
TRBJ2-3	-	-	TRBV11-1	CASSLGLTSTDTQYF	TGTGCCAGCAGCTTGGGGCTTACTAGCACAGATACGCAGTATTTT
TRBJ1-5	-	-	TRBV6-4	CASSDATQDKPQPQHF	TGTGCCAGCAGTGACGCGACACAGGATAAACCTCAGCCCCAGCATTTT
TRBJ2-7	-	TRBD2	TRBV5-1	CASSPRASGSYEQYF	TGCGCCAGCAGCCCCCGGGCTAGCGGCTCCTACGAGCAGTACTTC
TRBJ1-5	-	TRBD1	TRBV18	CASSNRGLRDQPQHF	TGTGCCAGCTCAAACAGGGGGCTAAGGGATCAGCCCCAGCATTTT
TRBJ2-7	-	TRBD1	TRBV24-1	CATSEPGQGSDEQYF	TGTGCCACCAGTGAACCGGGACAGGGGTCTGACGAGCAGTACTTC
TRBJ2-7	-	-	TRBV7-9	CASSLGVGGRSYEQYF	TGTGCCAGCAGCTTAGGGGTAGGGGGACGCTCCTACGAGCAGTACTTC
TRBJ1-6	few	-	TRBV28	CASSRTAGQNSPLHF	TGTGCCAGCAGCAGGACAGCCGGACAGAATTCACCCCTCCACTTT
TRBJ2-3	-	-	TRBV6-1	CASSDPGNTDTQYF	TGTGCCAGCAGTGACCCGGGAAACACAGATACGCAGTATTTT
TRBJ1-1	-	-	TRBV19	CASTLQKNTEAFF	TGTGCCAGTACCCTACAGAAGAACACTGAAGCTTTCTTT
TRBJ1-6	-	TRBD1	TRBV10-3	CAISESLRQGYNSPLHF	TGTGCCATCAGTGAGTCCCTGCGACAGGGATATAATTCACCCCTCCACTTT
TRBJ2-1	few	-	TRBV6-1	CASSEGGAQFF	TGTGCCAGCAGTGAAGGCGGGGCACAGTTCTTC
TRBJ2-1	-	-	TRBV11-2	CASSLELRRSSYNEQFF	TGTGCCAGCAGCTTAGAGTTGCGGCGGAGCTCCTACAATGAGCAGTTCTTC
TRBJ2-1	-	TRBD2	TRBV4-3	CASSRLAGGPYNEQFF	TGCGCCAGCAGCCGCCTAGCGGGAGGGCCCTACAATGAGCAGTTCTTC
TRBJ1-2	-	TRBD1	TRBV5-1	CASRLDRSGGYTF	TGCGCCAGCAGACTGGACAGGTCGGGAGGCTACACCTTC
TRBJ2-1	-	-	TRBV5-4	CASSLGVRDNEQFF	TGTGCCAGCAGCTTGGGGGTCAGGGACAATGAGCAGTTCTTC
TRBJ2-3	-	-	TRBV5-1	CASSLVAGDLSDTQYF	TGCGCCAGCAGCTTGGTGGCAGGGGATTTATCAGATACGCAGTATTTT
TRBJ1-1	-	-	TRBV18	CASSPSSHTEAFF	TGTGCCAGCTCACCCAGTAGCCACACTGAAGCTTTCTTT
TRBJ2-7	-	TRBD2	TRBV2	CASSEGGGDYEQYF	TGTGCCAGCAGTGAGGGGGGAGGGGACTACGAGCAGTACTTC